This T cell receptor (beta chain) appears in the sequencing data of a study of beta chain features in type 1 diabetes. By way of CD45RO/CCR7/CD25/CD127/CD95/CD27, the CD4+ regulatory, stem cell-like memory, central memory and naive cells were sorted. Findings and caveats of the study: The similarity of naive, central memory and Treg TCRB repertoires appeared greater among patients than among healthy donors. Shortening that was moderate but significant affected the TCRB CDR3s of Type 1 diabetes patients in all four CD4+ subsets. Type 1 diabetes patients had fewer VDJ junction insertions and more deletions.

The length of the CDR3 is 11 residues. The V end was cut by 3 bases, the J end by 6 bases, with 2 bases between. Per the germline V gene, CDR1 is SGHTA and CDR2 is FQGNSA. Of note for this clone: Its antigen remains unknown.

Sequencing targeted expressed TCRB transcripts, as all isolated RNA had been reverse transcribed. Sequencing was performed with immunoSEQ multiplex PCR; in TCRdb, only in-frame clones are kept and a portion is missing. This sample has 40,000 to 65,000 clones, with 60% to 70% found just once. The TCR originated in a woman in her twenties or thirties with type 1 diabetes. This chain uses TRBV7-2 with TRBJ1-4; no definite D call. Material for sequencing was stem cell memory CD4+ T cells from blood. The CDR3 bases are TGTGCCAGCAGCTTCTATGAAAAACTGTTTTTT. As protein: CASSFYEKLFF.